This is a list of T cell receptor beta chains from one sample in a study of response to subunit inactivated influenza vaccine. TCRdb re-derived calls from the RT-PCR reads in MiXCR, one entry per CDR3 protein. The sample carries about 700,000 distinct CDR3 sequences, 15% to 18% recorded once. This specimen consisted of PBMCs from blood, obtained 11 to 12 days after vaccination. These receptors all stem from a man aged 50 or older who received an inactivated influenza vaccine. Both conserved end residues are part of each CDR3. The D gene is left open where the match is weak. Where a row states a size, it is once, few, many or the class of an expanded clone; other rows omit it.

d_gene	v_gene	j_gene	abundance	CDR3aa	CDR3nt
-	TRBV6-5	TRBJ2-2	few	CASSHVGGSSTGELFF	TGTGCCAGCAGTCACGTCGGCGGCTCGAGCACCGGGGAGCTGTTTTTT
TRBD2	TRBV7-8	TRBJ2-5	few	CASSPSGSIQETQYF	TGTGCCAGCAGCCCCAGCGGGAGTATCCAAGAGACCCAGTACTTC
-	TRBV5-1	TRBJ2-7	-	CASSSLGSKGNEQYF	TGCGCCAGCAGCTCGCTGGGTTCCAAGGGGAACGAGCAGTACTTC
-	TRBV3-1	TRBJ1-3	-	CASRGPPGNTIYF	TGTGCCAGCCGGGGCCCCCCTGGAAACACCATATATTTT
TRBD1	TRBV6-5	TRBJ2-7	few	CASSFRDRVYEQYF	TGTGCCAGCAGTTTCCGGGACAGAGTCTACGAGCAGTACTTC
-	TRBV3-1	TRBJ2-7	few	CASSQTSGRSASEQYF	TGTGCCAGCAGCCAAACTTCTGGCAGGAGCGCATCCGAGCAGTACTTC
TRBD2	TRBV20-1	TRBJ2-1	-	CSASGTSGGNWNEQFF	TGCAGTGCTAGCGGGACTAGCGGGGGGAATTGGAATGAGCAGTTCTTC
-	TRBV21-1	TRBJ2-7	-	CASSMEGEPYEQYF	TGTGCCAGCAGCATGGAGGGAGAGCCCTACGAGCAGTACTTC
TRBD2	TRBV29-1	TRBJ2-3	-	CSVAAGDITDTQYF	TGCAGCGTCGCAGCGGGAGATATCACAGATACGCAGTATTTT
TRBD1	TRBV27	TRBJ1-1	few	CASSPSPGQGKAFF	TGTGCCAGCAGTCCTTCACCGGGACAGGGAAAAGCTTTCTTT
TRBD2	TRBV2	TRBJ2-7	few	CASSVGTSGSYEQYF	TGTGCCAGCAGTGTGGGGACTAGCGGCTCCTACGAGCAGTACTTC
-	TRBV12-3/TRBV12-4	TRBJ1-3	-	CASSAGRNTIYF	TGTGCCAGCAGTGCAGGGAGGAACACCATATATTTT
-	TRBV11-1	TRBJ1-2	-	CASSLTVSHGYTF	TGTGCCAGCAGCTTAACAGTTAGCCATGGCTACACCTTC
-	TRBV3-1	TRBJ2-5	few	CASSDSGQETQYF	TGTGCCAGCAGTGATAGCGGTCAAGAGACCCAGTACTTC
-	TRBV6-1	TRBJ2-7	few	CASRKGPGHGNFYEQYF	TGTGCCAGCAGAAAGGGACCGGGACACGGAAATTTCTACGAGCAGTACTTC
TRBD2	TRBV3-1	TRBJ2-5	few	CASSRILAGGPGETQYF	TGTGCCAGCAGCCGGATATTAGCGGGGGGGCCTGGAGAGACCCAGTACTTC
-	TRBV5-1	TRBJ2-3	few	CASKETDTQYF	TGCGCCAGCAAAGAGACAGATACGCAGTATTTT
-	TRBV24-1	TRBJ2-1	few	CATNTRTKDNNEQFF	TGTGCCACCAACACAAGGACAAAAGATAACAATGAGCAGTTCTTC
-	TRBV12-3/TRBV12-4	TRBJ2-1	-	CASSLEETRNEQFF	TGTGCCAGCAGTTTAGAAGAGACTAGAAATGAGCAGTTCTTC
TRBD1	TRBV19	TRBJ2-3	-	CASNEGAPNTQYF	TGTGCCAGTAATGAGGGGGCGCCAAATACGCAGTATTTT
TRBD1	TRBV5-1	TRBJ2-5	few	CASSTWGQDQETQYF	TGCGCCAGCAGCACGTGGGGACAGGACCAAGAGACCCAGTACTTC
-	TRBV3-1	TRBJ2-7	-	CASSQVAEQYF	TGTGCCAGCAGCCAAGTTGCCGAGCAGTACTTC
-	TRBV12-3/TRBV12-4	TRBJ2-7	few	CASSPYAGRYEQYF	TGTGCCAGCAGTCCATACGCGGGGAGGTACGAGCAGTACTTC
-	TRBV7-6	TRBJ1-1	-	CARPDRNTEAFF	TGTGCCAGACCGGACAGGAACACTGAAGCTTTCTTT
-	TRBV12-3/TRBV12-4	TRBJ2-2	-	CASSSRYTGELFF	TGTGCCAGCAGCTCCAGATACACCGGGGAGCTGTTTTTT
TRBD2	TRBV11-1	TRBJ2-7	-	CASSQGLAQYYEQYF	TGTGCCAGCAGTCAAGGACTAGCGCAATACTACGAGCAGTACTTC
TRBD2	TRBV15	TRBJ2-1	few	CATSRGPAGGGNEQFF	TGTGCCACCAGCAGAGGCCCAGCGGGAGGTGGGAATGAGCAGTTCTTC
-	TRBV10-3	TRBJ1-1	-	CAISDGRANTEAFF	TGTGCCATCAGTGATGGTAGAGCGAACACTGAAGCTTTCTTT
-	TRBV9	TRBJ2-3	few	CASSVVGESGTDTQYF	TGTGCCAGCAGCGTAGTGGGCGAATCGGGCACAGATACGCAGTATTTT
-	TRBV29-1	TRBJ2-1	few	CSVTGNEQFF	TGCAGCGTGACGGGGAATGAGCAGTTCTTC
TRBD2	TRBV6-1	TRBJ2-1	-	CASTQTSGSPGEQFF	TGTGCCAGCACCCAAACTAGCGGGAGCCCAGGAGAGCAGTTCTTC
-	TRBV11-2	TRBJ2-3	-	CASSRRLSSTDTQYF	TGTGCCAGCAGTCGCAGGTTATCTAGCACAGATACGCAGTATTTT
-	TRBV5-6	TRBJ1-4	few	CASSFSLNEKLFF	TGTGCCAGCAGCTTCTCTCTCAATGAAAAACTGTTTTTT
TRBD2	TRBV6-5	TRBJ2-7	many	CASSYGTSGTYEQYF	TGTGCCAGCAGTTATGGGACTAGCGGGACCTACGAGCAGTACTTC
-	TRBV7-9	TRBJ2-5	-	CASSFMDWYQETQYF	TGTGCCAGCAGCTTTATGGACTGGTACCAAGAGACCCAGTACTTC
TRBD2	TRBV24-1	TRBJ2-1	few	CATGEGSVSRNEQFF	TGTGCCACAGGGGAGGGCTCGGTATCTCGGAATGAGCAGTTCTTC
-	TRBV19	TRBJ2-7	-	CASNAGSSYEQYF	TGTGCCAGTAACGCAGGGAGCTCCTACGAGCAGTACTTC
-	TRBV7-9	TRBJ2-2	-	CASSPRTAGELFF	TGTGCCAGCAGCCCACGGACGGCCGGGGAGCTGTTTTTT
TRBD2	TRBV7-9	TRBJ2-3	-	CASSSFLAGGRDTQYF	TGTGCCAGCAGCTCCTTTCTAGCGGGGGGGAGAGATACGCAGTATTTT
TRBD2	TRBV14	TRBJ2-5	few	CASSQGGLALETQYF	TGTGCCAGCAGCCAAGGAGGACTAGCGTTAGAGACCCAGTACTTC
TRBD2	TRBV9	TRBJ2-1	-	CASSSGGLAEGDEQFF	TGTGCCAGCAGCTCCGGGGGACTAGCGGAGGGGGATGAGCAGTTCTTC